The 29 T cell receptor beta chains listed next were all sequenced from one sample in a study of OX40 agonist ivuxolimab in advanced cancers. The method was immunoSEQ multiplex PCR; TCRdb's version includes in-frame clones alone and lacks a portion of them. The sample shows 65,000 or so clones, roughly 88% of them seen only once. This material consisted of CD4+ or CD8+ T cells sorted from blood, taken in a trial of the OX40 agonist ivuxolimab. Receptor source: an adult with an advanced solid tumor such as melanoma, head and neck, liver or kidney cancer.

The CDR3 DNA follows: TGTGCCAGCAGCCTCTATTCAGGAGATACGCAGTATTTT. Translation: CASSLYSGDTQYF. The chain combines TRBV6-6 with TRBJ2-3; D ambiguous. The CDR3 has 13 amino acids. In germline, CDR1 is MNHNY, CDR2 SVGAGI (reference sequence). Trimming took 6 bases from V and 5 from J, leaving 12 bases between them.

The chain uses TRBV5-6 and TRBJ1-6, with D perhaps TRBD1 (5 bases). The CDR3 extends over 17 amino acids. Deletions cut 2 bases from V and 2 bases from J, with 14 bases between. Germline V lookup: CDR1 SGHDT, CDR2 YYEEEE. The CDR3 DNA sequence: TGTGCCAGCAGCTTATCGCCAGGGAGAGCCTATAATTCACCCCTCCACTTT. Translation: CASSLSPGRAYNSPLHF.

The chain joins TRBV5-1 to TRBJ1-3; 7 bases fit TRBD1. Germline-derived CDR1 and CDR2 are SGHRS and YFSETQ. The CDR3 is made up of 14 amino acids. The V gene end was trimmed by 4 bases and the J gene end by 3 bases; junction bases not matched to a gene: 4. The CDR3 sequence: CASSVGDSGNTIYF. DNA of the CDR3: TGCGCCAGCAGCGTAGGGGACAGTGGAAACACCATATATTTT. The full variable domain, rest sourced from reference TRBV5-1 and TRBJ1-3, is KAGVTQTPRYLIKTRGQQVTLSCSPISGHRSVSWYQQTPGQGLQFLFEYFSETQRNKGNFPGRFSGRQFSNSRSEMNVSTLELGDSALYLCASSVGDSGNTIYFGEGSWLTVV.

This chain links TRBV7-2 with TRBJ1-5, with 7 bases fitting TRBD1. J lost 2 bases, V lost 5 bases, and 3 bases had no gene match. Germline CDR1 SGHTA, CDR2 FQGNSA. CDR3 size: 14 residues. The CDR3 loop is CASSQGVGNQPQHF. CDR3 bases: TGTGCCAGCAGCCAGGGGGTGGGCAATCAGCCCCAGCATTTT.

This clone was recorded a few times. The J gene is TRBJ1-1, the V gene TRBV10-1, with D unclear. Germline CDR1 WNHNN, CDR2 SYGVQD (reference sequence). The length of the CDR3 is 13 residues. The ends were cut back, 5 bases at V and 4 bases at J, with 11 bases in the middle. CDR3 DNA: TGCGCCAGCAGTTATAAGGAGAGCACTGAAGCTTTCTTT. It translates to CASSYKESTEAFF.

This clone appeared a single time. The CDR3, as DNA: TGTGCCAGCTCACCCGCCTTAACTTCTGGAAACACCATATATTTT. This encodes CASSPALTSGNTIYF. The J gene is TRBJ1-3, the V gene TRBV18; D remains ambiguous. The CDR3 length is 15 residues. Germline V CDR1 and CDR2: KGHSH, LQKENI. Trimming took 3 bases from V and 1 from J, leaving 10 bases between them.

The table lists this clone with a count of one. Written as DNA, the CDR3 is TGTGCCAGCAGCTCCGAATCTTATCAGCCCCAGCATTTT. Protein sequence: CASSSESYQPQHF. V is TRBV7-9 and J is TRBJ1-5, with D unresolved. The CDR3 loop spans 13 amino acids. From germline, CDR1 is SEHNR and CDR2 FQNEAQ (reference sequence). V was clipped by 4 bases and J by 5 bases, with 9 bases between them.

The chain uses TRBV6-5 and TRBJ2-2, with TRBD1 as a possible D gene (5 bases). V was cut by 5 bases and J by 3 bases, with 13 bases left in between. There are 15 residues in the CDR3. The germline V gene has CDR1 MNHEY and CDR2 SVGAGI. The CDR3 is CASSQPGWDTGELFF. The CDR3 nucleotides read TGTGCCAGCAGTCAACCAGGGTGGGACACCGGGGAGCTGTTTTTT.

CDR3 sequence: CSVDDWTGNTEAFF. As DNA, the CDR3 is TGCAGCGTTGATGACTGGACGGGGAACACTGAAGCTTTCTTT. This chain links TRBV29-1 with TRBJ1-1; unclear D gene. This CDR3 has 14 amino acids. The germline V gene encodes CDR1 SQVTM and CDR2 ANQGSEA. The V end lost 3 bases, the J end lost 1 base, and 12 bases lay between the germline ends.

The rearrangement uses TRBV5-1 and TRBJ2-1, with D perhaps TRBD1 (6 bases). The CDR3 totals 15 residues. Germline CDR1 is SGHRS and CDR2 is YFSETQ. The V and J ends lost 1 base and 2 bases respectively, with 10 bases between them. CDR3 in amino acids: CASSLLGHTYNEQFF. The CDR3 coding sequence is TGCGCCAGCAGCTTGTTGGGACATACCTACAATGAGCAGTTCTTC.

V is TRBV13 and J is TRBJ2-7; a possible D gene is TRBD1 (6 bases). CDR3 length: 13 amino acids. The germline V gene encodes CDR1 PRHDT and CDR2 FYEKMQ (reference sequence). Trimming removed 3 bases at V and 3 bases at J, with 9 bases between. CDR3 in DNA: TGTGCCAGCAGCTTTCAGGGGATCTACGAGCAGTACTTC. Its protein product is CASSFQGIYEQYF. Drawing the rest from reference TRBV13 and TRBJ2-7, the complete variable domain is AAGVIQSPRHLIKEKRETATLKCYPIPRHDTVYWYQQGPGQDPQFLISFYEKMQSDKGSIPDRFSAQQFSDYHSELNMSSLELGDSALYFCASSFQGIYEQYFGPGTRLTVT.

CDR3 sequence (DNA): TGCGCCAGCACCTCGGGGGGGAATGAGCAGTTCTTC. Amino acids: CASTSGGNEQFF. V and J are TRBV10-2 and TRBJ2-1, with 8 bases identical to TRBD2. The germline V gene has CDR1 WSHSY and CDR2 SAAADI. This CDR3 is built from 12 residues. Trimming cost V 7 bases and J 7 bases; bases outside gene matches: 3.

The chain joins TRBV6-1 to TRBJ1-1, with D tentatively TRBD1 (5 bases). The germline V gene has CDR1 MNHNS and CDR2 SASEGT. The V end was cut by 4 bases, the J end by 5 bases, with 17 bases between. The CDR3 sequence is 15 residues long. The CDR3 sequence is CASSGRGALGTEAFF. The CDR3 DNA sequence: TGTGCCAGCAGTGGTCGCGGGGCCCTGGGGACTGAAGCTTTCTTT.

This chain links TRBV6-1 with TRBJ1-2; unclear D gene. The CDR3 is 15 amino acids. Trimming left V 0 bases short and J 1 base short, with 9 bases between. Germline assignment: CDR1 MNHNS and CDR2 SASEGT. The CDR3 region is CASSEALGGNYGYTF. CDR3 bases: TGTGCCAGCAGTGAAGCATTGGGCGGTAACTATGGCTACACCTTC.

The chain joins TRBV28 to TRBJ2-5; D may be TRBD1 (5 bases). The J call may be mistaken, given a closer DNA end match to TRBJ2-7. The CDR3 covers 13 residues. Germline-derived CDR1 and CDR2 are MDHEN and SYDVKM. The DNA of the CDR3 is TGTGCCAGCAGCTCAGGGTTCTCCTACGAGCAGTACTTC. This encodes CASSSGFSYEQYF.

This clone was recorded only once. The chain is built from TRBV10-1 and TRBJ1-2; TRBD1 aligns across 8 bases. Trimming took 0 bases from V and 7 from J; bases not matched to a gene: 10. The CDR3 is made up of 16 amino acids. Germline V lookup: CDR1 WNHNN, CDR2 SYGVQD (reference sequence). The CDR3 reads CASSESRQGTRAGYTF. CDR3 nucleotide sequence: TGCGCCAGCAGTGAGTCGAGACAGGGGACGAGGGCTGGCTACACCTTC.

This clone was seen only once. This rearrangement joins TRBV9 to TRBJ2-3; D is unclear. Trimming cost V 4 bases and J 5 bases, with 8 bases left between them. This CDR3 region has 12 residues. CDR1 and CDR2 (germline): SGDLS, YYNGEE. CDR3 in amino acids: CASSPMVDTQYF. The CDR3 nucleotides are TGTGCCAGCAGCCCCATGGTAGATACGCAGTATTTT.

The rearrangement joins TRBV18 to TRBJ1-5, with 7 bases that match TRBD1. The trim removed 3 bases at V and 5 bases at J, leaving 4 bases unmatched. The CDR3 loop spans 14 amino acids. Germline CDR1 and CDR2: KGHSH and LQKENI. The CDR3 DNA sequence: TGTGCCAGCTCACCCACGACAGGGTATCAGCCCCAGCATTTT. This translates into CASSPTTGYQPQHF. The entire variable domain, with the rest obtained from reference TRBV18 and TRBJ1-5, is as follows: NAGVMQNPRHLVRRRGQEARLRCSPMKGHSHVYWYRQLPEEGLKFMVYLQKENIIDESGMPKERFSAEFPKEGPSILRIQQVVRGDSAAYFCASSPTTGYQPQHFGDGTRLSIL.

The chain links TRBV30 to TRBJ1-3; D unclear. The CDR3 runs to 13 residues. Germline CDR1 GTSNPN, CDR2 SVGIG (reference sequence). The V gene lost 6 bases and the J gene lost 0 bases, with 9 bases spanning the gap. The CDR3, as DNA: TGTGCCTGTAACGGTGGCTCTGGAAACACCATATATTTT. Translating gives CACNGGSGNTIYF.

This chain connects TRBV30 to TRBJ1-1, with TRBD1 as a possible D gene (6 bases). The V and J ends lost 8 bases and 5 bases respectively, with 18 bases between them. The CDR3 length is 13 residues. Germline CDR1 reads GTSNPN; CDR2 reads SVGIG (reference sequence). CDR3 bases: TGTGCCGGAAATACAGGGAGTCGAACTGAAGCTTTCTTT. This sequence encodes CAGNTGSRTEAFF.

Remarks on this clone: The same CDR3 can be traced to other DNA sequences in this sample. This rearrangement joins TRBV30 to TRBJ2-7; D ambiguous. The germline V and J ends were trimmed by 0 bases and 1 base, with 1 base remaining between them. The germline V gene has CDR1 GTSNPN and CDR2 SVGIG (reference sequence). There are 11 residues in the CDR3. CDR3 sequence (DNA): TGTGCCTGGAGTGTTTCCTACGAGCAGTACTTC. This sequence encodes CAWSVSYEQYF.

As regards this clone: Other nucleotide sequences in the sample specify the same CDR3. CDR3 DNA: TGCGCCAGCAGCCGCCCGCAAGAGACCCAGTACTTC. This sequence encodes CASSRPQETQYF. The rearrangement uses TRBV5-1 and TRBJ2-5; D not resolved. The CDR3 has 12 residues. The V end lost 4 bases, the J end lost 2 bases, and 6 bases lay between the germline ends. Germline assignment: CDR1 SGHRS and CDR2 YFSETQ.

V usage is TRBV25-1 and J usage is TRBJ1-3; D not certain. Per the germline V gene, CDR1 is MGHDK and CDR2 is SYGVNS. CDR3 size: 14 residues. Between the trimmed V and J ends, which lost 8 bases and 4 bases, there was a span of 15 bases. The DNA of the CDR3 is TGTGCCAGCGGATCACAAGGAGCCGGAAACACCATATATTTT. Protein: CASGSQGAGNTIYF. Full variable domain (missing parts from reference TRBV25-1 and TRBJ1-3): EADIYQTPRYLVIGTGKKITLECSQTMGHDKMYWYQQDPGMELHLIHYSYGVNSTEKGDLSSESTVSRIRTEHFPLTLESARPSHTSQYLCASGSQGAGNTIYFGEGSWLTVV.

In regard to this clone: The same CDR3 can be traced to other DNA sequences in this sample. The chain joins TRBV30 to TRBJ2-7; possibly TRBD2 for D (7 bases). V dropped 5 bases and J dropped 7 bases, with 15 bases sitting between them. The CDR3 is made up of 12 amino acids. CDR1 GTSNPN and CDR2 SVGIG come from the germline V gene (reference sequence). CDR3 region: CAWGQGRGEQYF. CDR3 in DNA: TGTGCCTGGGGGCAGGGGCGGGGGGAGCAGTACTTC.

The rearrangement uses TRBV27 and TRBJ2-4; weak D call: TRBD1 (6 bases). In germline, CDR1 is MNHEY, CDR2 SMNVEV (reference sequence). Between the trimmed V and J ends, which lost 3 bases and 0 bases, there was a span of 12 bases. CDR3 length: 16 residues. CDR3 amino acids: CASSFRGELAKNIQYF. CDR3 nucleotide sequence: TGTGCCAGCAGTTTCAGGGGCGAACTAGCCAAAAACATTCAGTACTTC.

This sequence joins TRBV2 and TRBJ1-4; TRBD1 is a possible D gene (5 bases). This CDR3 is built from 12 residues. V gave up 6 bases and J gave up 5 bases, with 7 bases separating them. Germline values: CDR1 SNHLY, CDR2 FYNNEI. Here the CDR3 reads CASSRDNEKLFF. The CDR3 DNA reads TGTGCCAGCAGCAGGGACAATGAAAAACTGTTTTTT.

In this sample, this clone turned up once. V is TRBV28 and J is TRBJ2-7, with D uncertain. V lost 8 bases, J lost 6 bases, and 17 bases lay in between. The CDR3 length is 13 residues. CDR1 is MDHEN and CDR2 is SYDVKM in the germline V gene. The CDR3 bases are TGTGCCAGCGCTCCTCCGGCACGGTCCGAGCAGTACTTC. It encodes CASAPPARSEQYF.

J is TRBJ2-3 and V is TRBV5-1, with 9 bases matching TRBD2. CDR3 size: 15 residues. Germline-derived CDR1 and CDR2 are SGHRS and YFSETQ. V dropped 1 base and J dropped 2; count of bases not matched to a gene: 2. CDR3 nucleotide sequence: TGCGCCAGCAGCTTGAGCGGGGGGACCACAGATACGCAGTATTTT. This gives the protein CASSLSGGTTDTQYF.

The chain joins TRBV2 to TRBJ2-2, with 8 bases aligning to TRBD1. With 7 bases clipped from V and 2 bases from J, the junction kept 6 bases outside the gene matches. Germline CDR1 is SNHLY and CDR2 is FYNNEI. This CDR3 has 15 residues. In DNA form, the CDR3 reads TGTGCCAGCACAGTGCAGGGGGCAAACACCGGGGAGCTGTTTTTT. Translating gives CASTVQGANTGELFF.